The sequence of this T cell receptor beta chain was determined in a study of blood T cell repertoires in COVID-19. The CDR3 is 14 residues long. The V gene's germline CDR1 is SNHLY and CDR2 FYNNEI. V was clipped by 4 bases and J by 1 base, with 8 bases between them. Authors' analysis steps: Estimates of nucleated cell counts were drawn from the amplification of reference gene primers. TCRdb's table, derived via immunoSEQ multiplex PCR, lists solely in-frame clones and lacks some. That table supplies the V and J calls and clone size; D and trimming were determined from the DNA. The repertoire holds 210,000 or so clones, with 75% to 85% as singletons.

Input material: PBMCs or T cells enriched from blood (not recorded which). The rearrangement links TRBV2 to TRBJ1-5, with D uncertain. This sequence was found in a man younger than 45 with acute COVID-19. CDR3 sequence reads: CASSGGKSNQPQHF. For the CDR3, the DNA is TGTGCCAGCAGTGGAGGTAAAAGCAATCAGCCCCAGCATTTT. The full variable domain, rest sourced from reference TRBV2 and TRBJ1-5, is EPEVTQTPSHQVTQMGQEVILRCVPISNHLYFYWYRQILGQKVEFLVSFYNNEISEKSEIFDDQFSVERPDGSNFTLKIRSTKLEDSAMYFCASSGGKSNQPQHFGDGTRLSIL.